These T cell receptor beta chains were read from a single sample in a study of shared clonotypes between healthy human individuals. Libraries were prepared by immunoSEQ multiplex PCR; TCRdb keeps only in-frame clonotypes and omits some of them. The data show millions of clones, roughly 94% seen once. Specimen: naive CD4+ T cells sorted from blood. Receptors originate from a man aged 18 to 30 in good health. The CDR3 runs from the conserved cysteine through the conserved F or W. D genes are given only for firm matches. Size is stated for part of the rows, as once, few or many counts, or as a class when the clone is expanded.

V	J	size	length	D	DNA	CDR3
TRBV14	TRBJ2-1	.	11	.	TGTGCCAGCAGCCAGGGGACGAGTTGGTTCTTC	CASSQGTSWFF
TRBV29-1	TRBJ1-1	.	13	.	TGCAGCGTTGAGACGTACTCGAACACTGAAGCTTTCTTT	CSVETYSNTEAFF
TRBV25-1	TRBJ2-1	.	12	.	TGTGCCAGCAGTGAATGGAGGGAAGAGCAGTTCTTC	CASSEWREEQFF
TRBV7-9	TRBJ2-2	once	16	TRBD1	TGTGCCAGCAGCCTTTCCGGGACAGGGACCACCGGGGAGCTGTTTTTT	CASSLSGTGTTGELFF
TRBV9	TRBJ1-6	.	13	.	TGTGCCAGCAGCGTAGAGGGGAGATCACCCCTCCACTTT	CASSVEGRSPLHF
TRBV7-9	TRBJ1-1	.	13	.	TGTGCCAGCAGCTACCTGGGGAACACTGAAGCTTTCTTT	CASSYLGNTEAFF
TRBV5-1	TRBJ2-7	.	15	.	TGCGCCAGCAGCTTGGTCGGGCAGGGAGCCTACGAGCAGTACTTC	CASSLVGQGAYEQYF
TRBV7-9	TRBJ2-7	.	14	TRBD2	TGTGCCAGCAGCCCCGGGACTAGCGGGTACGAGCAGTACTTC	CASSPGTSGYEQYF
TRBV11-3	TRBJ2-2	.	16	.	TGTGCCAGCAGCTTAGAGAGGGGCAGTAACACCGGGGAGCTGTTTTTT	CASSLERGSNTGELFF
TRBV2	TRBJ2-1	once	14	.	TGTGCCAGCAGTGAAGGGCAGCGCTACAATGAGCAGTTCTTC	CASSEGQRYNEQFF
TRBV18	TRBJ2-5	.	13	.	TGTGCCAGCTCACCCGGGATTCAAGAGACCCAGTACTTC	CASSPGIQETQYF
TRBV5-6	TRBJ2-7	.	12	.	TGTGCCAGCAGCCCCTGGGACGGGCAGCAGTACTTC	CASSPWDGQQYF
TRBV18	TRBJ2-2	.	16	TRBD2	TGTGCCAGCTCACGGGAGGGAGGAACGAACACCGGGGAGCTGTTTTTT	CASSREGGTNTGELFF
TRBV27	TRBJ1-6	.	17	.	TGTGCCAGCAGTTTACGGTCCGCAAGCTCCTATAATTCACCCCTCCACTTT	CASSLRSASSYNSPLHF
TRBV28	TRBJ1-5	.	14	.	TGTGCCAGCCGCGGGGGCGGAACGGGACAGCCCCAGCATTTT	CASRGGGTGQPQHF
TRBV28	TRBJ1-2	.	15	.	TGTGCCAGCAGTAAAGCCGGCCAGGGGTACTATGGCTACACCTTC	CASSKAGQGYYGYTF
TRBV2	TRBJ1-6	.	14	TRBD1	TGTGCCAGCAGTGGGACAGGGTCCAATTCACCCCTCCACTTT	CASSGTGSNSPLHF
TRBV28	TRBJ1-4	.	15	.	TGTGCCAGCAGTCCTACAGGGTTAGCTAATGAAAAACTGTTTTTT	CASSPTGLANEKLFF
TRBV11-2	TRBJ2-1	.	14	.	TGTGCCAGCAGCTTTATTCCGGTTTACAATGAGCAGTTCTTC	CASSFIPVYNEQFF
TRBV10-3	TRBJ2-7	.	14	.	TGTGCCATCAGTGCCGGCCCTTCCCGATACGAGCAGTACTTC	CAISAGPSRYEQYF
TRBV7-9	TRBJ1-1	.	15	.	TGTGCCAGCAGCCGAAGGGCTCAGATGAACACTGAAGCTTTCTTT	CASSRRAQMNTEAFF
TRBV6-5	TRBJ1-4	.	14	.	TGTGCCAGCAGTTCCGGGCCAACTAATGAAAAACTGTTTTTT	CASSSGPTNEKLFF
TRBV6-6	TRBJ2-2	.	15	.	TGTGCCAGCAGCCAACGGGAATTGGACACCGGGGAGCTGTTTTTT	CASSQRELDTGELFF